This passage covers 26 T cell receptor beta chains from one sample sequenced in a study of patients and donors after allogeneic stem cell transplantation (dated by TCRdb to 2018 to 2021). Libraries were constructed by RT-PCR. Sequencing instrument: NextSeq 550. TCRdb reprocessed the public reads (quality trimming at Q25 with fastp, clone calling with MiXCR) and kept in-frame beta chains. Every entry covers one CDR3 protein and lists the most common genes and DNA from its rows. Counted in this sample were fewer than 500,000 distinct CDR3 sequences; roughly 17% of them appeared once. Around 7.9% of the sample belongs to the ten largest clones. The specimen was blood, either unsorted or a sorted T cell fraction (not recorded which). These receptors were taken from a human donor who was either an allogeneic HSCT recipient or a stem cell or donor lymphocyte infusion donor (not recorded which). It is not recorded whose cells these are; they may come from a transplant donor.

This clonotype was observed at least ten times. V and J are TRBV4-1 and TRBJ2-7; no reliable D call. Germline loops: CDR1 MGHRA, CDR2 YSYEKL. This CDR3 has 12 amino acids. The V and J ends lost 1 base and 5 bases respectively, with 6 bases between them. In DNA, the CDR3 is TGCGCCAGCAGCCAAGTGGGTGACGAGCAGTACTTC. Its protein product is CASSQVGDEQYF.

The chain links TRBV11-2 to TRBJ1-1; 10 nucleotides align to TRBD1. The CDR3 is 15 amino acids. V shed 0 bases and J 4 bases; nucleotides not matched to a gene: 2. Germline V gene data show CDR1 as SGHAT and CDR2 as FQNNGV. The CDR3 is CASSLDWTGGTEAFF. CDR3 DNA sequence: TGTGCCAGCAGCTTAGATTGGACAGGGGGCACTGAAGCTTTCTTT.

This clonotype was recorded many times. This chain links TRBV20-1 with TRBJ1-2, with D perhaps TRBD1 (5 bases). The CDR3 extends over 14 amino acids. Germline V lookup: CDR1 DFQATT, CDR2 SNEGSKA (reference sequence). Trimming removed 6 bases at V and 4 bases at J, with 18 bases between. CDR3 sequence reads: CSARDLQGPYGYTF. The CDR3 DNA follows: TGCAGTGCCAGGGACTTACAAGGGCCCTATGGCTACACCTTC.

This chain joins TRBV30 and TRBJ1-1; 10 bases agree with TRBD1. The CDR3 spans 15 residues. Germline V CDR1 and CDR2: GTSNPN, SVGIG (reference sequence). The V segment lost 2 bases and the J segment 1 base; nucleotides outside the gene matches: 4. CDR3 coding DNA: TGTGCCTGGAGTAAACGGGACAGGGGGAACACTGAAGCTTTCTTT. Its translation is CAWSKRDRGNTEAFF. The variable domain in full, with the rest retrieved from reference TRBV30 and TRBJ1-1, is SQTIHQWPATLVQPVGSPLSLECTVEGTSNPNLYWYRQAAGRGLQLLFYSVGIGQISSEVPQNLSASRPQDRQFILSSKKLLLSDSGFYLCAWSKRDRGNTEAFFGQGTRLTVV.

This clonotype was seen more than once but under ten times. This chain joins TRBV6-5 and TRBJ1-6, with D perhaps TRBD1 (5 bases). V lost 4 bases, J lost 5 bases, and 24 bases lay in between. Germline V gene sequence: CDR1 MNHEY, CDR2 SVGAGI. The CDR3 runs 19 residues. DNA of the CDR3: TGTGCCAGCAGTTCCCCGCAGGGAAGGACGAGACCTAATAATTCACCCCTCCACTTT. Encoded protein: CASSSPQGRTRPNNSPLHF.

V and J are TRBV15 and TRBJ1-1, with D maybe TRBD1 (6 bases). Trimming took 1 base from V and 3 from J, leaving 12 bases between them. Per the germline V gene, CDR1 is LNHNV and CDR2 is YYDKDF (reference sequence). The CDR3 totals 15 residues. The CDR3 bases are TGTGCCACCAGCAGAGTGGGGAACAGGGACACTGAAGCTTTCTTT. Its translation is CATSRVGNRDTEAFF.

This sequence joins TRBV7-3 and TRBJ2-3; a possible D gene is TRBD2 (5 bases). The CDR3 contains 14 residues. Trimming removed 5 bases from V and 3 bases from J, with 12 bases in between. Germline V gives CDR1 SGHTA, CDR2 FQGTGA. The CDR3 loop reads CASSNLRGTDTQYF. The CDR3 nucleotides read TGTGCCAGCAGCAACTTGAGAGGGACAGATACGCAGTATTTT.

This clonotype was picked up one time. This chain uses TRBV6-2 or TRBV6-3 with TRBJ2-1; TRBD2 matches 7 bases. The CDR3 spans 16 residues. In germline, CDR1 is MNHEY, CDR2 SVGEGT. V lost 1 base and J lost 5; bases outside the gene matches: 8. The DNA for the CDR3 is TGTGCCAGCAGTTACTGGGAGGGGCTCGGGAACAATGAGCAGTTCTTC. It codes for CASSYWEGLGNNEQFF.

V is TRBV2 and J is TRBJ2-3, with D uncertain. This CDR3 region has 14 residues. Germline V CDR1 and CDR2: SNHLY, FYNNEI. Trimming cost V 5 bases and J 6 bases, with 15 bases left between them. The CDR3 is CASSSPRYGDTQYF. CDR3 in DNA: TGTGCCAGCAGTTCCCCACGGTACGGGGATACGCAGTATTTT.

The chain is built from TRBV3-1 and TRBJ1-1; no clear D. The CDR3 totals 18 residues. V lost 1 base and J lost 2, with 20 bases in between. Germline V gives CDR1 LGHDT, CDR2 YNNKEL (reference sequence). CDR3 amino acids: CASSQVAGGYSENTEAFF. CDR3 nucleotides: TGTGCCAGCAGCCAAGTGGCAGGAGGGTATTCTGAAAACACTGAAGCTTTCTTT.

This clonotype was seen at least ten times. The gene calls are TRBV7-9 and TRBJ1-5, with D maybe TRBD1 (6 bases). The CDR3 consists of 16 residues. CDR1 is SEHNR, CDR2 FQNEAQ, per germline (reference sequence). Trimming removed 0 bases from V and 3 bases from J, with 12 bases in between. The CDR3 nucleotides read TGTGCCAGCAGCTTAGCGCTGGGGGCCCTCAATCAGCCCCAGCATTTT. Its protein is CASSLALGALNQPQHF.

This clonotype occurred a few times. The gene calls are TRBV7-3 and TRBJ2-5; 10 nucleotides align to TRBD2. The germline V gene has CDR1 SGHTA and CDR2 FQGTGA. V was pared by 2 bases and J by 2 bases, with 5 bases of the junction left unmatched. This CDR3 is built from 16 residues. The chain's CDR3 is CASSLASSGGQETQYF. For the CDR3, the DNA is TGTGCCAGCAGCTTAGCGTCTAGCGGGGGACAAGAGACCCAGTACTTC.

This sequence joins TRBV5-4 and TRBJ1-2; D not resolved. Germline lookup yields CDR1 SGHNT and CDR2 YYREEE (reference sequence). Trimming left V 0 bases short and J 3 bases short, with 9 bases between. CDR3 size: 14 residues. CDR3 sequence: CASSLDAGHYGYTF. For the CDR3, the DNA is TGTGCCAGCAGCTTGGATGCAGGACACTATGGCTACACCTTC.

This clonotype was recorded a few times. The chain combines TRBV20-1 with TRBJ1-1; TRBD1 aligns across 8 bases. This CDR3 region has 13 residues. Germline CDR1 DFQATT, CDR2 SNEGSKA (reference sequence). The V and J ends lost 5 bases and 5 bases, in that order; junction bases with no gene match: 7. The CDR3 here is CSAPGGASTEAFF. CDR3 DNA: TGCAGTGCTCCAGGGGGCGCGAGTACTGAAGCTTTCTTT.

This clonotype was counted between two and nine times. This chain joins TRBV27 and TRBJ2-7; possibly TRBD2 for D (6 bases). This CDR3 has 17 amino acids. The ends were cut back, 0 bases at V and 1 base at J, with 16 bases in the middle. Germline CDR1 and CDR2: MNHEY and SMNVEV (reference sequence). CDR3 in amino acids: CASSLSGVAGSSYEQYF. CDR3 nucleotide sequence: TGTGCCAGCAGTTTATCCGGTGTGGCCGGGAGTTCCTACGAGCAGTACTTC.

The chain is built from TRBV10-3 and TRBJ1-4, with a weak D call TRBD1 (5 bases). From germline, CDR1 is ENHRY and CDR2 SYGVKD. This CDR3 has 14 residues. The germline V and J ends were trimmed by 6 bases and 4 bases, with 12 bases remaining between them. The CDR3 sequence: CAIRDSGRNEKLFF. For the CDR3, the DNA is TGTGCCATCAGAGACAGTGGACGTAATGAAAAACTGTTTTTT.

This clonotype was detected a few times. This chain connects TRBV2 to TRBJ2-7, with D perhaps matching TRBD1 (5 bases). V was clipped by 4 bases and J by 2 bases, with 9 bases between them. CDR1 and CDR2 from the germline V gene are SNHLY and FYNNEI. CDR3 length: 13 amino acids. The CDR3 loop reads CASSVQGPYEQYF. The DNA of the CDR3 is TGTGCCAGCAGTGTTCAGGGTCCCTACGAGCAGTACTTC.

This clonotype was counted a few times. The CDR3 nucleotides are TGTGCCAGCAGGGGGATAGCGGGGGGCTCCTACGAGCAGTACTTC. It is translated as CASRGIAGGSYEQYF. The chain couples TRBV6-1 to TRBJ2-7, with 10 bases identical to TRBD2. Germline V gives CDR1 MNHNS, CDR2 SASEGT. This CDR3 is 15 amino acids long. The trim removed 6 bases at V and 0 bases at J, leaving 5 bases unmatched.

This clonotype was detected only a few times. V gene TRBV5-1 combines with J gene TRBJ2-2; 9 positions match TRBD2. Germline V lookup: CDR1 SGHRS, CDR2 YFSETQ. Germline trimming cut 5 bases from V and 4 bases from J; bases unmatched to any gene: 6. This CDR3 is 15 amino acids long. CDR3 loop: CASRPSGTSTGELFF. The CDR3 nucleotides are TGCGCCAGCAGGCCTAGCGGGACGTCCACCGGGGAGCTGTTTTTT.

The chain recombines TRBV2 with TRBJ2-7; 9 bases match TRBD1. Per germline, CDR1 SNHLY and CDR2 FYNNEI. With V trimmed by 6 bases and J by 2 bases, 5 bases remained unmatched. The CDR3 length is 14 residues. CDR3: CASRTRQGAYEQYF. DNA for the CDR3: TGTGCCAGCAGGACAAGACAGGGGGCCTACGAGCAGTACTTC.

This clonotype was seen a handful of times. V usage is TRBV28 and J usage is TRBJ1-1; D uncertain. The CDR3 length is 14 residues. V was shortened by 2 bases and J by 6 bases, with 13 bases between the two germline ends. Germline values: CDR1 MDHEN, CDR2 SYDVKM. The CDR3 DNA sequence: TGTGCCAGCAGTTTAACACGGATTGGGGCTGAAGCTTTCTTT. Its protein product is CASSLTRIGAEAFF.

This clonotype was recorded a few times. V gene TRBV9 combines with J gene TRBJ2-5; 9 bases line up with TRBD1. The CDR3 spans 15 residues. Per germline, CDR1 SGDLS and CDR2 YYNGEE. With 3 bases clipped from V and 4 bases from J, the junction kept 7 bases outside the gene matches. DNA for the CDR3: TGTGCCAGCAGCGGCGAACAGGGGGCGGGAGAGACCCAGTACTTC. It yields the protein CASSGEQGAGETQYF.

Worth noting for this clonotype: A read error may explain this, as a much larger clone is one base away. The chain couples TRBV11-1 to TRBJ1-5; D might be TRBD1 (6 bases). The length of the CDR3 is 18 residues. V was shortened by 5 bases and J by 1 base, with 21 bases between the two germline ends. CDR1 is SGHAT, CDR2 FQDESV, per germline (reference sequence). The CDR3 region has the DNA TGTGCCAGCAGCAAAAATGAGGGACACCTGTGGAGCAATCAGCCCCAGCATTTT. Protein: CASSKNEGHLWSNQPQHF.

This clonotype was counted a few times. The chain joins TRBV11-2 to TRBJ2-3; TRBD2 might be the D (7 bases). V shed 4 bases and J shed 3 bases, with 23 bases lying between them. The length of the CDR3 is 18 residues. CDR1 and CDR2 from the germline V gene are SGHAT and FQNNGV. CDR3 coding DNA: TGTGCCAGCAGCTCGCAAATTTGGGGGGGCCCCAAAACAGATACGCAGTATTTT. As protein: CASSSQIWGGPKTDTQYF.

The chain carries TRBV12-3 or TRBV12-4 and TRBJ1-5; D is uncertain. V was trimmed by 4 bases and J by 12 bases, leaving 19 bases between them. CDR3 length: 14 residues. CDR3 loop: CASSSHILSPDQHF. The CDR3 DNA reads TGTGCCAGCAGTTCCCATATACTGTCCCCGGACCAGCATTTT.

This rearrangement joins TRBV4-2 to TRBJ1-1, with D perhaps TRBD1 (5 bases). V was cut by 4 bases and J by 4 bases, with 13 bases left in between. The CDR3 is made up of 14 amino acids. CDR1 is LGHNA, CDR2 YNFKEQ, per germline. In nucleotides, the CDR3 is TGTGCCAGCAGCCCAGAGGGACGGCTCACTGAAGCTTTCTTT. It encodes CASSPEGRLTEAFF.